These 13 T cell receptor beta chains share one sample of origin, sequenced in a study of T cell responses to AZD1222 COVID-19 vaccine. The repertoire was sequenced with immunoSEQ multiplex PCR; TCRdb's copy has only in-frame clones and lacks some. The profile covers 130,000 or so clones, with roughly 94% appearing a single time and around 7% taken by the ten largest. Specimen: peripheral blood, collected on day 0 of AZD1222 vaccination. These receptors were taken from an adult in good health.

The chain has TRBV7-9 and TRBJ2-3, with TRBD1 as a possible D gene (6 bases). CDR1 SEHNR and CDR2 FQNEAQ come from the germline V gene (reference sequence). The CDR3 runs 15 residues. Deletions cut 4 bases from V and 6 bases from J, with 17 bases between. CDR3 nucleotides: TGTGCCAGCAGCTCACAGGGACAAGTTGGTGATACGCAGTATTTT. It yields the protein CASSSQGQVGDTQYF.

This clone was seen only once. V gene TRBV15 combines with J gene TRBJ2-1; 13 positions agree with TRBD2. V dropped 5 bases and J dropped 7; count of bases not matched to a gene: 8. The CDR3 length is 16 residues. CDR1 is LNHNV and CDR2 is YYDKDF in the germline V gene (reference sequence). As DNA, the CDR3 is TGTGCCACCAGCGGCAGGACTAGCGGGAGTTCTAATGAGCAGTTCTTC. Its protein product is CATSGRTSGSSNEQFF. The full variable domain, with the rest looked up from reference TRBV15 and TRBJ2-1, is DAMVIQNPRYQVTQFGKPVTLSCSQTLNHNVMYWYQQKSSQAPKLLFHYYDKDFNNEADTPDNFQSRRPNTSFCFLDIRSPGLGDTAMYLCATSGRTSGSSNEQFFGPGTRLTVL.

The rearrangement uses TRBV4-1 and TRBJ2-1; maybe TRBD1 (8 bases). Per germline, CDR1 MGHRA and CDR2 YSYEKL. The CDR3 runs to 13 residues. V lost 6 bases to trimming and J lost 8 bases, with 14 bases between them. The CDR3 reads CASRRTGRDEQFF. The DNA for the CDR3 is TGCGCCAGCAGGCGGACAGGGAGGGATGAGCAGTTCTTC.

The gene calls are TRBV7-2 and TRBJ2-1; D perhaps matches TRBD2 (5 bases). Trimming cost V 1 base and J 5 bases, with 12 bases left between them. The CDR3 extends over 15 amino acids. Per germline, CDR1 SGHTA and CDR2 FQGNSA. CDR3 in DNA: TGTGCCAGCAGCTTAGTAGGTCTAGCAGACAATGAGCAGTTCTTC. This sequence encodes CASSLVGLADNEQFF.

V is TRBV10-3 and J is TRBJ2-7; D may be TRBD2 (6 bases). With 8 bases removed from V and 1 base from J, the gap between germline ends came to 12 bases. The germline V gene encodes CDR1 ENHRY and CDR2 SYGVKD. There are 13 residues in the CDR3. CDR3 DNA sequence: TGTGCCATCGCGGGACTCCCTTCCTACGAGCAGTACTTC. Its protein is CAIAGLPSYEQYF.

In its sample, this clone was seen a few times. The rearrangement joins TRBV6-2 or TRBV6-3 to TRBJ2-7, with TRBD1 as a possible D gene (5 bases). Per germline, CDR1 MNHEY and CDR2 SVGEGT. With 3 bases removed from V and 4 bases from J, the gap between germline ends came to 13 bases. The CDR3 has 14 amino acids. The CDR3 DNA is TGTGCCAGCAGTTATGGGGCGGAGCAATACGAGCAGTACTTC. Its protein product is CASSYGAEQYEQYF.

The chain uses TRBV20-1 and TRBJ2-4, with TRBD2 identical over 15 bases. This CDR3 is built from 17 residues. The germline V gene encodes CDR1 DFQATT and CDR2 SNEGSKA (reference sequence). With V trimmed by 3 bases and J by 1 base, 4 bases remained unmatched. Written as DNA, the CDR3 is TGCAGTGCTAGTTCCGGGACTAGCGGGAGGGCCAAAAACATTCAGTACTTC. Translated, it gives CSASSGTSGRAKNIQYF.

The CDR3, as DNA: TGTGCCAGCAGTGAAATATTGTTCGCTGACACCATATATTTT. Translating it yields CASSEILFADTIYF. The J gene is TRBJ1-3, the V gene TRBV2; no firm D call. From germline, CDR1 is SNHLY and CDR2 FYNNEI. Trimming removed 2 bases at V and 8 bases at J, with 13 bases between. The CDR3 consists of 14 residues. Combining the CDR3 with reference TRBV2 and TRBJ1-3 gives the whole variable domain EPEVTQTPSHQVTQMGQEVILRCVPISNHLYFYWYRQILGQKVEFLVSFYNNEISEKSEIFDDQFSVERPDGSNFTLKIRSTKLEDSAMYFCASSEILFADTIYFGEGSWLTVV.

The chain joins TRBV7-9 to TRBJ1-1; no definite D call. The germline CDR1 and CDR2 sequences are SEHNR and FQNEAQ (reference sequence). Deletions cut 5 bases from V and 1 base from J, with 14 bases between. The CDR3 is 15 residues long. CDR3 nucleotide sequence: TGTGCCAGCAGCCTGACCACGAGCGGGAACACTGAAGCTTTCTTT. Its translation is CASSLTTSGNTEAFF.

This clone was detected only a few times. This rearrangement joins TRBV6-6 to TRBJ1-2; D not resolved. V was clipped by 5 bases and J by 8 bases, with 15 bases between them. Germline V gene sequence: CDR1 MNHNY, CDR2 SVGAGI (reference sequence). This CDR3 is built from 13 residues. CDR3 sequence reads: CASSTGPAGGYTF. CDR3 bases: TGTGCCAGCAGTACCGGGCCAGCGGGGGGCTACACCTTC.

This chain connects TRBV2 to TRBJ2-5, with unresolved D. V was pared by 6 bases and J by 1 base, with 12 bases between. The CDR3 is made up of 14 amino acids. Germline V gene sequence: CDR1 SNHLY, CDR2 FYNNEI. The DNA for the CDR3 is TGTGCCAGCAGCGCATCCCCCTCCCAAGAGACCCAGTACTTC. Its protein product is CASSASPSQETQYF.

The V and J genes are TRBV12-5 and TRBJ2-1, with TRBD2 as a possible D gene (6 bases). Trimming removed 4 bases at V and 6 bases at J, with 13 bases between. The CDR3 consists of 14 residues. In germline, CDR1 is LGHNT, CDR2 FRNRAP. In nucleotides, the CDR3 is TGTGCTAGTGGTTGGGGGGACGGGTTCAATGAGCAGTTCTTC. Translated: CASGWGDGFNEQFF.

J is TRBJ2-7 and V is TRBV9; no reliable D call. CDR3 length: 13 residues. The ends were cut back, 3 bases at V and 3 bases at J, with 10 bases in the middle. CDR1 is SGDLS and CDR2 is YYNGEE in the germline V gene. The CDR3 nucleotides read TGTGCCAGCAGCGCAAAACAGAGCTACGAGCAGTACTTC. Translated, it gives CASSAKQSYEQYF. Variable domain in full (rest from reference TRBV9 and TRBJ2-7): DSGVTQTPKHLITATGQRVTLRCSPRSGDLSVYWYQQSLDQGLQFLIQYYNGEERAKGNILERFSAQQFPDLHSELNLSSLELGDSALYFCASSAKQSYEQYFGPGTRLTVT.